Listed here are 16 T cell receptor beta chains from one sample, sequenced in a study of vaccination effects on CD4 cells after COVID-19. Assay used: immunoSEQ multiplex PCR; TCRdb lists only in-frame clones, some missing. Of about 41,000 clones in the sample, roughly 76% are singletons; the top ten hold approximately 24%. The antigens of these receptors remain unknown. ViraFEST expansion of antigen-specific CD4+ T cells with viral peptide pools preceded sequencing. Having been cultured for under twelve days, the cells underwent CD4+ T cell isolation. Vaccine recipients lacked prior SARS-CoV-2 infection and had negative nucleocapsid antibodies. Sample: CD4+ T cells from PBMCs cultured with HCoV-OC43 spike peptides, taken before COVID-19 vaccination. This sample's subset: HCoV-OC43 spike overlapping peptide pool stimulation. The origin of the receptors is a human donor who received a COVID-19 vaccine.

This clone was detected a few times. This chain joins TRBV7-8 and TRBJ1-3; D perhaps matches TRBD1 (6 bases). The CDR3 has 15 amino acids. The germline V and J ends were trimmed by 5 bases and 0 bases, with 11 bases remaining between them. The germline gives CDR1 SGHVS, CDR2 FQNEAQ. Here the CDR3 reads CASSVTGFSGNTIYF. CDR3 coding DNA: TGTGCCAGCAGCGTCACAGGGTTCTCTGGAAACACCATATATTTT.

J is TRBJ1-2 and V is TRBV10-3, with D possibly matching TRBD1 (6 bases). Trimming stripped 4 bases from V and 6 bases from J, with 12 bases between. Per germline, CDR1 ENHRY and CDR2 SYGVKD. There are 13 residues in the CDR3. CDR3 coding DNA: TGTGCCATCAGTGGGGCAGGGGCCCATGGCTACACCTTC. The encoded protein is CAISGAGAHGYTF.

The chain uses TRBV11-2 and TRBJ1-5; D unclear. V was trimmed by 3 bases and J by 3 bases, leaving 6 bases between them. CDR3 size: 13 residues. The germline gives CDR1 SGHAT, CDR2 FQNNGV. The CDR3 bases are TGTGCCAGCAGCTTTAGGGCCAATCAGCCCCAGCATTTT. Protein product: CASSFRANQPQHF.

The rearrangement links TRBV2 to TRBJ2-3; TRBD2 matches at 9 bases. The CDR3 totals 16 residues. Germline loops: CDR1 SNHLY, CDR2 FYNNEI. Unmatched junction bases numbered 9, after V lost 4 bases and J lost 4 bases. The CDR3 DNA follows: TGTGCCAGCAGTGGAGGGGGTAGCGGGAGTGCAGATACGCAGTATTTT. Translated, it gives CASSGGGSGSADTQYF.

The chain joins TRBV5-6 to TRBJ1-5; no firm D call. CDR1 is SGHDT, CDR2 YYEEEE, per germline. V dropped 4 bases and J dropped 5 bases, with 7 bases sitting between them. The length of the CDR3 is 12 residues. DNA for the CDR3: TGTGCCAGCAGCCGATTCGATCAGCCCCAGCATTTT. Translating gives CASSRFDQPQHF.

In its sample, this clone was seen a few times. The V call is TRBV5-1, the J call TRBJ1-6; D gene ambiguous. This CDR3 comprises 16 residues. Trimming left V 0 bases short and J 7 bases short, with 14 bases between. The germline V gene encodes CDR1 SGHRS and CDR2 YFSETQ. The CDR3 reads CASSLDAGQDNSPLHF. The CDR3 DNA sequence: TGCGCCAGCAGCTTGGATGCCGGGCAGGACAATTCACCCCTCCACTTT.

The chain joins TRBV3-1 (or the pseudogene TRBV3-2) to TRBJ2-7, with D possibly TRBD1 on 6 matching bases. V was pared by 1 base and J by 3 bases, with 16 bases between. In germline, CDR1 is LGHDT, CDR2 YNNKEL (reference sequence). The CDR3 covers 16 residues. In DNA, the CDR3 is TGTGCCAGCAGCCAAGGTTGGGGGCGAGTTAGCTACGAGCAGTACTTC. The encoded protein is CASSQGWGRVSYEQYF.

This sequence joins TRBV30 and TRBJ1-1; D is perhaps TRBD1 (6 bases). Germline V gene lookup returns CDR1 GTSNPN and CDR2 SVGIG (reference sequence). The CDR3 sequence is 12 residues long. The V end was cut by 2 bases, the J end by 11 bases, with 15 bases between. CDR3 sequence reads: CAWSRQAARAFF. The CDR3 coding sequence is TGTGCCTGGAGTCGACAGGCCGCCAGGGCTTTCTTT.

This CDR3 is CSASSGGNTIYF. CDR3 DNA sequence: TGCAGTGCTAGTTCCGGGGGAAACACCATATATTTT. The chain employs TRBV20-1 and TRBJ1-3, with no clear D. Trimming shortened V by 3 bases and J by 4 bases, and 7 bases separated the two germline ends. The germline CDR1 and CDR2 sequences are DFQATT and SNEGSKA (reference sequence). The length of the CDR3 is 12 residues.

V and J are TRBV15 and TRBJ1-2; no clear D gene. Trimming shortened V by 1 base and J by 3 bases, and 6 bases separated the two germline ends. CDR1 and CDR2 (germline): LNHNV, YYDKDF (reference sequence). The CDR3 consists of 13 residues. CDR3 sequence: CATSRGADYGYTF. The DNA of the CDR3 is TGTGCCACCAGCAGAGGGGCAGACTATGGCTACACCTTC.

The V gene is TRBV19, the J gene TRBJ1-4; D gene unclear. Germline CDR1 and CDR2: LNHDA and SQIVND (reference sequence). CDR3 length: 15 amino acids. Between the trimmed V and J ends, which lost 4 bases and 0 bases, there was a span of 9 bases. The CDR3 reads CASSTQVATNEKLFF. The DNA for the CDR3 is TGTGCCAGTAGTACCCAGGTTGCAACTAATGAAAAACTGTTTTTT.

This chain uses TRBV20-1 with TRBJ1-3, with no clear D. CDR3 size: 11 residues. Trimming took 8 bases from V and 4 from J, leaving 9 bases between them. Germline values: CDR1 DFQATT, CDR2 SNEGSKA (reference sequence). DNA of the CDR3: TGCAGTACACATGGAGGAAACACCATATATTTT. This gives the protein CSTHGGNTIYF.

The chain recombines TRBV30 with TRBJ2-2; D uncertain. Between the trimmed V and J ends, which lost 4 bases and 7 bases, there was a span of 13 bases. Germline V gives CDR1 GTSNPN, CDR2 SVGIG (reference sequence). The CDR3 has 13 residues. The CDR3 DNA reads as TGTGCCTGGACCTTCTTTAGAGACGGGGAGCTGTTTTTT. This gives the protein CAWTFFRDGELFF.

A word on this clone: Other nucleotide sequences from this sample produce the same CDR3. V usage is TRBV9 and J usage is TRBJ1-5; D uncertain. This CDR3 has 14 amino acids. CDR1 and CDR2 from the germline V gene are SGDLS and YYNGEE. V was clipped by 0 bases and J by 1 base, with 5 bases between them. CDR3 nucleotides: TGTGCCAGCAGCGTAGATGGCAGCAATCAGCCCCAGCATTTT. Translated, it gives CASSVDGSNQPQHF.

The genes are TRBV19 and TRBJ2-7; weak D call: TRBD2 (6 bases). CDR1 LNHDA and CDR2 SQIVND come from the germline V gene (reference sequence). The CDR3 runs 14 residues. Between the trimmed V and J ends, which lost 9 bases and 2 bases, there was a span of 17 bases. For the CDR3, the DNA is TGTGCCAGCAGGCGCGGGACCGAACCCTACGAGCAGTACTTC. Encoded protein: CASRRGTEPYEQYF. Full variable domain (remainder filled in from reference TRBV19 and TRBJ2-7): DGGITQSPKYLFRKEGQNVTLSCEQNLNHDAMYWYRQDPGQGLRLIYYSQIVNDFQKGDIAEGYSVSREKKESFPLTVTSAQKNPTAFYLCASRRGTEPYEQYFGPGTRLTVT.

The V and J genes are TRBV5-1 and TRBJ2-2, with 8 bases lining up with TRBD2. The length of the CDR3 is 15 residues. J lost 9 bases, V lost 2 bases, and 9 bases had no gene match. The germline V gene has CDR1 SGHRS and CDR2 YFSETQ. The CDR3 DNA reads as TGCGCCAGCAGCTTACTAGCGGCCACGGTCAGGGAGCTGTTTTTT. Its translation is CASSLLAATVRELFF. Filled out from reference TRBV5-1 and TRBJ2-2, the complete variable domain reads KAGVTQTPRYLIKTRGQQVTLSCSPISGHRSVSWYQQTPGQGLQFLFEYFSETQRNKGNFPGRFSGRQFSNSRSEMNVSTLELGDSALYLCASSLLAATVRELFFGEGSRLTVL.